The next 7 T cell receptor beta chains were all read from a single sample in a study of cytomegalovirus exposure and HLA in healthy donors. The PCR made use of 60 Vbeta and 13 Jbeta primers. Libraries were prepared by immunoSEQ multiplex PCR; TCRdb keeps only in-frame clonotypes and omits some of them. This specimen shows around 50,000 clones; the ten leading clones hold approximately 2.2%. Sequences were obtained from PBMCs. Every receptor here comes from a female donor in good health and CMV-seronegative.

The chain combines TRBV6-5 with TRBJ2-7, with TRBD2 identical over 11 bases. With V trimmed by 6 bases and J by 0 bases, 4 bases remained unmatched. Germline CDR1 reads MNHEY; CDR2 reads SVGAGI. CDR3 size: 15 residues. The CDR3 DNA is TGTGCCAGCAGCCCGACTAGCGGGGCCTCCTACGAGCAGTACTTC. Protein sequence: CASSPTSGASYEQYF.

The V call is TRBV6-5, the J call TRBJ2-1; weak D call: TRBD2 (7 bases). Between the trimmed V and J ends, which lost 5 bases and 10 bases, there was a span of 12 bases. Germline V gene data show CDR1 as MNHEY and CDR2 as SVGAGI. The CDR3 contains 12 residues. The CDR3 DNA is TGTGCCAGCAGTGCGAGGGGGGGAGAGCAGTTCTTC. Its translation is CASSARGGEQFF.

This chain links TRBV19 with TRBJ2-7; 9 bases are shared with TRBD1. The CDR3 sequence is 15 residues long. V dropped 6 bases and J dropped 3; count of bases not matched to a gene: 9. Germline CDR1 and CDR2: LNHDA and SQIVND (reference sequence). CDR3 sequence (DNA): TGTGCCAGTAGGACCGGGACAGGGAATCTCTACGAGCAGTACTTC. Amino acid sequence: CASRTGTGNLYEQYF. Full variable domain (missing parts from reference TRBV19 and TRBJ2-7): DGGITQSPKYLFRKEGQNVTLSCEQNLNHDAMYWYRQDPGQGLRLIYYSQIVNDFQKGDIAEGYSVSREKKESFPLTVTSAQKNPTAFYLCASRTGTGNLYEQYFGPGTRLTVT.

The chain is built from TRBV29-1 and TRBJ1-1; D not certain. Germline-derived CDR1 and CDR2 are SQVTM and ANQGSEA. The V and J ends lost 3 bases and 2 bases respectively, with 10 bases between them. The CDR3 is 13 amino acids. CDR3: CSVDAERNTEAFF. In nucleotides, the CDR3 is TGCAGCGTTGACGCAGAGCGTAACACTGAAGCTTTCTTT.

The chain has TRBV6-5 and TRBJ2-7; D possibly corresponds to TRBD1 (6 bases). Germline loops: CDR1 MNHEY, CDR2 SVGAGI. Trimming took 2 bases from V and 2 from J, leaving 13 bases between them. The CDR3 has 15 residues. The CDR3 sequence: CASSYNQGTTYEQYF. CDR3 nucleotides: TGTGCCAGCAGTTACAACCAGGGGACAACCTACGAGCAGTACTTC.

The J gene is TRBJ2-3, the V gene TRBV29-1, with 8 bases that match TRBD2. This CDR3 contains 15 residues. The germline V gene has CDR1 SQVTM and CDR2 ANQGSEA. The junction had 7 bases not matched to a gene; V was cut back by 2 bases and J by 3 bases. The CDR3 sequence: CSVELLAGRTDTQYF. Written as DNA, the CDR3 is TGCAGCGTTGAATTGTTAGCGGGAAGGACAGATACGCAGTATTTT.

The chain has TRBV29-1 and TRBJ2-3, with 7 bases lining up with TRBD1. CDR1 SQVTM and CDR2 ANQGSEA come from the germline V gene. This CDR3 comprises 15 residues. V lost 6 bases, J lost 3 bases, and 12 bases stayed unmatched. The CDR3 DNA is TGCAGCGTGGGATTACCGGGACAGCAAACAGATACGCAGTATTTT. Translating it yields CSVGLPGQQTDTQYF.